The entry below gives a single T cell receptor beta chain sequence along with its context. Its target is not known. The sample originates from a study of shared clonotypes between healthy human individuals. Whole-study results and caveats: Sorted-subset samples were not fully sequenced, rarefaction indicated. Estimated clonotype richness was generally higher in naive than memory subsets. A few donors had roughly 5% of their naive CD4 clonotypes in common.

Sequenced by immunoSEQ multiplex PCR; TCRdb stores in-frame clones only, minus some. The sample has 2 million to 2.5 million clones, roughly 90% seen once. The V gene's germline CDR1 is MGHRA and CDR2 YSYEKL. The CDR3 runs to 13 residues. V was pared by 5 bases and J by 2 bases, with 9 bases between. The rearrangement joins TRBV4-1 to TRBJ1-1; D is uncertain. This sequence was found in a man between 18 and 29 years old in good health. Some clones in this sample may be carry-over from other donors' samples. Sequencing used naive CD4+ T cells from PBMCs. The sample's subset: CD45RA+ positively selected. CDR3 in amino acids: CASSTGLNTEAFF. CDR3 nucleotide sequence: TGCGCCAGCAGCACTGGACTCAACACTGAAGCTTTCTTT.